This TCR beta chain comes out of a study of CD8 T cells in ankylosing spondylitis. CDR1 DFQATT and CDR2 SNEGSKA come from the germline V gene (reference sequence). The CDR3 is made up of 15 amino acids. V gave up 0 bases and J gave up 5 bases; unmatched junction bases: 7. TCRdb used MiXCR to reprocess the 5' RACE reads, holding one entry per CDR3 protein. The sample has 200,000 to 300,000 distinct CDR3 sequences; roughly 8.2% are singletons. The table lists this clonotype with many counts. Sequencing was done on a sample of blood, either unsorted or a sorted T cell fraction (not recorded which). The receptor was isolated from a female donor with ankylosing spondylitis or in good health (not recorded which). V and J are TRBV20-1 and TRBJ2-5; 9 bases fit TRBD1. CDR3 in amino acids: CSARDRDRGRETQYF. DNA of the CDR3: TGCAGTGCTAGAGATCGCGACAGGGGGAGGGAGACCCAGTACTTC.